The source of this T cell receptor beta chain is a study of CD8 T cells in cerebrospinal fluid in Alzheimer's disease. From germline, CDR1 is MNHEY and CDR2 SVGAGI. The CDR3 has 14 amino acids. Study conclusions and caveats: Compared with controls, mild cognitive impairment or Alzheimer's disease patients showed higher maximum CSF clone percentages.

All participants were free of acute infectious disease and in good physical condition. A live/dead marker was used to sort live CSF cells for droplet sequencing. A word on this clonotype: Its antigen is currently unknown.

TCRdb processed the 10x single-cell sequencing reads again and assigns one entry to each CDR3 protein, with no DNA. The sample has 1,500 or so distinct CDR3 sequences. V is TRBV6-5 and J is TRBJ1-3; the D call of TRBD1 rests on TCRdb alone, since no DNA is present to check it. This sequence was found in a human donor with mild cognitive impairment. The specimen was cerebrospinal fluid. CDR3 in amino acids: CASSRLGQGNTIYF.